The following is a T cell receptor (beta chain) sequence with its context. Its target is not known. This specimen belongs to a study of T cell responses to AZD1222 COVID-19 vaccine. Findings of the study overall: Breadth and depth of Spike-specific TCRs rose after two AZD1222 doses. Among those given AZD1222, only five or six were seropositive at baseline. Repertoires were collected only later (after the peak T cell response had occurred).

Repertoires were generated with immunoSEQ multiplex PCR, while TCRdb's copy carries only in-frame clones and drops some. There are about 100,000 clones in the sample; around nine tenths occur only once, and approximately 15% lies in the top ten. Germline CDR1 is MNHEY and CDR2 is SMNVEV (reference sequence). Trimming removed 2 bases from V and 11 bases from J; junction bases left unmatched: 5. The CDR3 totals 13 residues. The source material was peripheral blood, sampled on day 0 of AZD1222 vaccination. The sequence derives from an adult in good health. The V and J genes are TRBV27 and TRBJ2-4, with TRBD1 identical over 8 bases. DNA of the CDR3: TGTGCCAGCAGTTTACAGGGGGCCAGCGTTCAGTACTTC. Its protein product is CASSLQGASVQYF.